This TCR beta chain was sequenced during a study of early T cells in non-severe SARS-CoV-2 infection. The wider study: Sequencing was performed on bulk RNA from unsorted whole blood, leaving chains unpaired.

Study-wide results and limits: VDJdb-based matching was biased toward anti-spike CD8 responses and missed private and CD4 specificities.

Between the trimmed V and J ends, which lost 10 bases and 4 bases, there was a span of 16 bases. The CDR3 is 14 residues long. CDR1 is KGHSY, CDR2 FQNENV, per germline. Individually, cDNA molecules had unique molecular identifiers attached to them. Using its own MiXCR run on the 5' RACE reads, TCRdb lists one record per CDR3 protein. The sample holds approximately 100,000 distinct CDR3 sequences, approximately 15% seen once. This clonotype occurred a few times. The antigen is not known. J is TRBJ2-2 and V is TRBV16, with D possibly being TRBD1 (6 bases). What was sequenced was whole blood. The source is an adult who was a healthcare worker with PCR-confirmed SARS-CoV-2 infection or an uninfected control (not recorded which). CDR3 in DNA: TGTGCCACAGCCGGTGACAGGACCACCGGGGAGCTGTTTTTT. Encoded protein: CATAGDRTTGELFF.